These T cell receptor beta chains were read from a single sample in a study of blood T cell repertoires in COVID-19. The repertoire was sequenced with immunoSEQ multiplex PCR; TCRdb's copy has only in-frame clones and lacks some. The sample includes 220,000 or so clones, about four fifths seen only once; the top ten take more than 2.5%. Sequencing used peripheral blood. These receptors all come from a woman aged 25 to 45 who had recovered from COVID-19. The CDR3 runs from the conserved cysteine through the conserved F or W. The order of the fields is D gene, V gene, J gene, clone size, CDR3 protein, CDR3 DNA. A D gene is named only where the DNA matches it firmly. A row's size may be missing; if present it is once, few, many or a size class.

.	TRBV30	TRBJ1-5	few	CAWSVHREGGKQPQHF	TGTGCCTGGAGTGTACACAGGGAGGGGGGGAAACAGCCCCAGCATTTT
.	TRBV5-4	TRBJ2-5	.	CASSSAPGHRETQYF	TGTGCCAGCAGCTCAGCCCCAGGACACAGAGAGACCCAGTACTTC
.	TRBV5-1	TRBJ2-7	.	CASSLAGPLTYEQYF	TGCGCCAGCAGCTTGGCAGGGCCCCTTACCTACGAGCAGTACTTC
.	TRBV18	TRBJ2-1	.	CASSPPGAAGNEQFF	TGTGCCAGCTCACCACCGGGGGCCGCTGGGAATGAGCAGTTCTTC
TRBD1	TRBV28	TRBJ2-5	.	CASSLILGQGGSETQYF	TGTGCCAGCAGTTTAATTCTAGGACAGGGGGGTTCGGAGACCCAGTACTTC
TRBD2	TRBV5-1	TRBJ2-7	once	CASSSGLVGYEQYF	TGCGCCAGCAGCTCCGGACTAGTGGGCTACGAGCAGTACTTC
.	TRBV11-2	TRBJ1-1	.	CASSFSPDTEAFF	TGTGCCAGCAGCTTTTCTCCGGACACTGAAGCTTTCTTT
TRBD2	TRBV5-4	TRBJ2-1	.	CASSLAAGDPYNEQFF	TGTGCCAGCAGCTTGGCAGCGGGAGATCCCTACAATGAGCAGTTCTTC
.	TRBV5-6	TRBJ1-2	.	CASSFNRVNYGYTF	TGTGCCAGCAGCTTTAACAGGGTAAACTATGGCTACACCTTC
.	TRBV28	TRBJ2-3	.	CASRQATDTQYF	TGTGCCAGCAGACAGGCCACAGATACGCAGTATTTT
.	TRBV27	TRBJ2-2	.	CASSFMSSRDTGELFF	TGTGCCAGCAGTTTCATGTCTTCCCGAGACACCGGGGAGCTGTTTTTT
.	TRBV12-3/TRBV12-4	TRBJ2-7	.	CASTGQSASKQYF	TGTGCCAGCACCGGACAGTCTGCTAGCAAGCAGTACTTC
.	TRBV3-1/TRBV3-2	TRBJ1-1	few	CASSQRILATEAFF	TGTGCCAGCAGCCAAAGAATCTTGGCAACTGAAGCTTTCTTT